The entry below gives a single TCR beta chain sequence along with its context. The germline gives CDR1 MNHEY, CDR2 SVGAGI. V shed 0 bases and J shed 4 bases, with 12 bases lying between them. The CDR3 loop spans 15 amino acids. The entry originates in a study of shared clonotypes between healthy human individuals. Whole-study context: Each donor's CD8 memory used one plate, CD8 naive two, each CD4 subset three.

TCRdb's table, derived via immunoSEQ multiplex PCR, lists solely in-frame clones and lacks some. The sample has over a million clones, 60% to 80% seen once. Specimen: memory CD4+ T cells sorted from blood. The subset: CD45RA-negative fraction. The chain has TRBV6-5 and TRBJ1-2; D remains ambiguous. This receptor was taken from a man aged 18-30 years in good health. The CDR3 reads CASSYSPDLGYGYTF. DNA of the CDR3: TGTGCCAGCAGTTACTCTCCAGACTTAGGCTATGGCTACACCTTC.